This TCR beta chain was obtained from a study of T cells expressing NK-cell markers. With the 5' RACE reads reprocessed, TCRdb shows one record per CDR3 protein and no DNA. The sample's table shows 200,000 to 300,000 distinct CDR3 sequences. This CDR3 spans 12 amino acids. Germline-derived CDR1 and CDR2 are MDHEN and SYDVKM. The gene calls are TRBV28 and TRBJ2-5; lacking DNA, the TRBD1 call made by TCRdb goes unchecked. The TCR originated in a young man in good health. The sequenced sample consisted of blood T cells: a sorted CD56 or NKG2C T cell subset, CD4+ or CD8+ T cells, or bulk PBMC T cells (not recorded which). The CDR3 loop reads CASNSGGETQYF. Combining the CDR3 with reference TRBV28 and TRBJ2-5 gives the whole variable domain DVKVTQSSRYLVKRTGEKVFLECVQDMDHENMFWYRQDPGLGLRLIYFSYDVKMKEKGDIPEGYSVSREKKERFSLILESASTNQTSMYLCASNSGGETQYFGPGTRLLVL.